This section outlines one T cell receptor beta chain sequence together with its context. Looked up from germline, CDR1 is ENHRY and CDR2 is SYGVKD. This CDR3 spans 15 amino acids. Trimming removed 5 bases at V and 5 bases at J, with 18 bases between. These data come from a study of blood T cell repertoires in COVID-19. About the research overall: Whether acute or convalescent, the COVID-19 samples came from the United States, Italy and Spain.

Sequencing used immunoSEQ multiplex PCR; TCRdb keeps in-frame clones, though not all of them. Of 250,000 or so clones detected, approximately 90% appear once; the ten largest clones hold about 1.2%. The source of this sequence is a human donor in a cohort exposed to, infected with or recovered from COVID-19 (not recorded which). The donor label of this sample is uncertain. The specimen sequenced was PBMCs or T cells enriched from blood (not recorded which). This chain connects TRBV10-3 to TRBJ1-1; possible D gene TRBD1, 6 bases. CDR3 sequence: CAISTILIRGTEAFF. The CDR3 DNA reads TGTGCCATCAGTACAATTCTTATCAGGGGAACTGAAGCTTTCTTT.